These 8 T cell receptor beta chains came from one sample sequenced in a study of blood T cell repertoires in COVID-19 (dated by TCRdb to 2020 to 2021). The library was built by means of the immunoSEQ multiplex PCR assay. In its TCRdb copy, this immuneACCESS table keeps in-frame sequences only and misses some clones. Where compared with another copy, unresolved V genes explain less than half of these, and the others have no known cause. In this sample the table shows 250,000 to 350,000 clones, approximately 85% of which occur a single time. The top ten clones comprise about 4.1% of the sample. Sequencing was done on a sample of PBMCs or T cells enriched from blood (not recorded which). The receptors shown here come from a woman aged 30 to 39 who had recovered from COVID-19.

This sequence joins TRBV27 and TRBJ2-3, with D possibly being TRBD1 (6 bases). Germline V lookup: CDR1 MNHEY, CDR2 SMNVEV (reference sequence). Between the trimmed V and J ends, which lost 5 bases and 2 bases, there was a span of 29 bases. The CDR3 has 20 amino acids. CDR3 coding DNA: TGTGCCAGCAGTCCCCTATCCCCAACAGGGCTACCGGCTGCCACAGATACGCAGTATTTT. Translation gives CASSPLSPTGLPAATDTQYF.

The J gene is TRBJ2-5, the V gene TRBV30; TRBD1 matches at 9 bases. Germline loops: CDR1 GTSNPN, CDR2 SVGIG (reference sequence). V trimming: 0 bases; J trimming: 5 bases; junction bases outside the gene matches: 10. The CDR3 totals 16 residues. This chain's CDR3 is CAWSVGSGTGYETQYF. DNA of the CDR3: TGTGCCTGGAGTGTCGGCTCCGGGACAGGGTACGAGACCCAGTACTTC.

V usage is TRBV6-1 and J usage is TRBJ1-3; D is unresolved. The CDR3 is made up of 17 amino acids. Trimming took off 2 bases at V and 3 bases at J, with 17 bases between the two ends. The V gene's germline CDR1 is MNHNS and CDR2 SASEGT. CDR3 amino acids: CASSEKRRGVIGNTIYF. CDR3 nucleotide sequence: TGTGCCAGCAGTGAAAAGAGGCGGGGTGTAATTGGAAACACCATATATTTT.

This sequence joins TRBV4-1 and TRBJ2-7, with 7 positions matching TRBD1. CDR1 and CDR2 (germline): MGHRA, YSYEKL. This CDR3 is 19 amino acids long. V was pared by 2 bases and J by 4 bases, with 20 bases of the junction left unmatched. The CDR3 DNA reads as TGCGCCAGCAGCCAATACCCGGGACAGCCGATGGGGAAGCCTTACGAGCAGTACTTC. This encodes CASSQYPGQPMGKPYEQYF.

The chain couples TRBV5-1 to TRBJ1-2; tentative D call: TRBD1 (5 bases). V shed 4 bases and J shed 6 bases, with 22 bases lying between them. The CDR3 is 16 residues long. Germline V gene lookup returns CDR1 SGHRS and CDR2 YFSETQ. In DNA form, the CDR3 reads TGCGCCAGCAGCGCCCGGGACTCCCTCCCTCGCCATGGCTACACCTTC. It codes for CASSARDSLPRHGYTF.

This chain uses TRBV18 with TRBJ2-5; D unclear. The V end was cut by 0 bases, the J end by 5 bases, with 10 bases between. In germline, CDR1 is KGHSH, CDR2 LQKENI. CDR3 length equals 14 residues. The CDR3 reads CASSPPPGGETQYF. For the CDR3, the DNA is TGTGCCAGCTCACCACCGCCGGGTGGGGAGACCCAGTACTTC.

The chain links TRBV5-6 to TRBJ2-7; 10 bases align to TRBD2. Trimming removed 3 bases from V and 2 bases from J; junction bases left unmatched: 11. This CDR3 spans 17 amino acids. The germline V gene has CDR1 SGHDT and CDR2 YYEEEE. The CDR3: CASSWGIAGGSPYEQYF. Here the CDR3 DNA reads TGTGCCAGCAGCTGGGGAATAGCGGGAGGTTCCCCCTACGAGCAGTACTTC.

This clone was observed a single time. The genes are TRBV11-2 and TRBJ2-5; 10 bases fit TRBD2. This CDR3 has 15 residues. From germline, CDR1 is SGHAT and CDR2 FQNNGV. The junction had 9 bases not matched to a gene; V was cut back by 1 base and J by 10 bases. The CDR3 coding sequence is TGTGCCAGCAGCTTAGCCGAACTAGCGGGGTTGGGCCAGTACTTC. Encoded protein: CASSLAELAGLGQYF.